This is a list of T cell receptor beta chains from one sample in a study of CD8 T cells in Susac syndrome. TCRdb re-analysed the immunoSEQ multiplex PCR reads in MiXCR, keeping a single row per CDR3 protein. The table shows 100,000 or so distinct CDR3 sequences, with 80% to 95% occurring only once. Sample: CD4+ T cells from PBMCs. These receptors all come from a human donor in good health. CDR3s include the opening cysteine and the closing phenylalanine or tryptophan. A D gene is named only where the DNA matches it firmly. The size of a clone is reported for some rows only, either as once, few or many, or as a class for expanded clones.

size: -; D: TRBD1; J: TRBJ1-2; V: TRBV10-3; DNA: TGTGCCATCAGCGCCGGGACAGGTCTTTTATTTGGCTACACCTTC; CDR3: CAISAGTGLLFGYTF
size: few; D: TRBD2; J: TRBJ2-7; V: TRBV5-1; DNA: TGCGCCAGCAGCTTGGTGACTAGCGGGAGTCCCGAGCAGTACTTC; CDR3: CASSLVTSGSPEQYF
size: few; D: -; J: TRBJ1-1; V: TRBV4-1; DNA: TGCGCCAGCAGCCAAGAGACCGCGAACACTGAAGCTTTCTTT; CDR3: CASSQETANTEAFF
size: -; D: -; J: TRBJ2-7; V: TRBV4-3; DNA: TGCGCCAGCAGCCAAGAGGTACCCGGGGGTACTCCCTACGAGCAGTACTTC; CDR3: CASSQEVPGGTPYEQYF
size: few; D: TRBD1; J: TRBJ2-7; V: TRBV5-4; DNA: TGTGCCAGCAGCTTGGAGTCCGGGATGACAGGGGCCGAGCAGTACTTC; CDR3: CASSLESGMTGAEQYF
size: -; D: -; J: TRBJ2-5; V: TRBV6-5; DNA: TGTGCCAGCAGTTACCGACAGGCCGCAGAGACCCAGTACTTC; CDR3: CASSYRQAAETQYF
size: -; D: TRBD2; J: TRBJ2-7; V: TRBV20-1; DNA: TGCAGTGCTAGAGATCTCGCGGGAGGGCTGGGCGAGCAGTACTTC; CDR3: CSARDLAGGLGEQYF
size: -; D: TRBD1; J: TRBJ2-3; V: TRBV13; DNA: TGTGCCAGCAGCCTCGGACAGGTGAGAGCTGATACGCAGTATTTT; CDR3: CASSLGQVRADTQYF
size: -; D: -; J: TRBJ1-2; V: TRBV2; DNA: TGTGCCAACAGTGAATCCAATAGGGCAGGGAACGAGGGCTACACCTTC; CDR3: CANSESNRAGNEGYTF
size: -; D: TRBD2; J: TRBJ2-5; V: TRBV9; DNA: TGTGCCAGCAGCCCTACTAGCGGGGGGGCAGGAGAGACCCAGTACTTC; CDR3: CASSPTSGGAGETQYF
size: -; D: -; J: TRBJ1-2; V: TRBV7-2; DNA: TGTGCCAGCAGCCAAGGATTTTCCGCACATGGCTACACCTTC; CDR3: CASSQGFSAHGYTF
size: -; D: -; J: TRBJ1-2; V: TRBV2; DNA: TGTGCCAGCAGTGAAATTCAGGGTGGTGGCTACACCTTC; CDR3: CASSEIQGGGYTF
size: -; D: -; J: TRBJ2-7; V: TRBV7-2; DNA: TGTGCCAGCAGCTTAGTATTAGGAGGAGGTTACGAGCAGTACTTC; CDR3: CASSLVLGGGYEQYF
size: -; D: -; J: TRBJ1-1; V: TRBV7-8; DNA: TGTGCCAGCAGCTTCAACCGGGGCATGAACACTGAAGCTTTCTTT; CDR3: CASSFNRGMNTEAFF
size: -; D: -; J: TRBJ2-1; V: TRBV11-1; DNA: TGTGCCAGCAGCCCTTTGGCGGGCCCGGGCAATGAGCAGTTCTTC; CDR3: CASSPLAGPGNEQFF
size: -; D: -; J: TRBJ2-7; V: TRBV20-1; DNA: TGCAGTGCTGCGGGATTAACAACCTACGAGCAGTACTTC; CDR3: CSAAGLTTYEQYF
size: -; D: -; J: TRBJ1-2; V: TRBV29-1; DNA: TGCAGCGTTGAAGATCTTGGTAAACTCGACTATGGCTACACCTTC; CDR3: CSVEDLGKLDYGYTF
size: -; D: -; J: TRBJ1-1; V: TRBV20-1; DNA: TGCAGTGCTAGAGAGGGGGCCGAGAACACTGAAGCTTTCTTT; CDR3: CSAREGAENTEAFF
size: -; D: -; J: TRBJ2-1; V: TRBV6-2/TRBV6-3; DNA: TGTGCCAGCGGATTCATTAGGGAATCAGACAATGAGCAGTTCTTC; CDR3: CASGFIRESDNEQFF
size: few; D: -; J: TRBJ2-7; V: TRBV7-9; DNA: TGTGCCAGCAGCTTACCGGGACAAACTTACGAGCAGTACTTC; CDR3: CASSLPGQTYEQYF
size: -; D: -; J: TRBJ1-1; V: TRBV5-4; DNA: TGTGCCAGCAGCCTAGGACTGCCAACTGAAGCTTTCTTT; CDR3: CASSLGLPTEAFF
size: -; D: TRBD1; J: TRBJ1-5; V: TRBV20-1; DNA: TGCAGTGCTAATCCGGGACAGGGGCGGTCGGAGCCCCAGCATTTT; CDR3: CSANPGQGRSEPQHF